These T cell receptor beta chains were read from a single sample in a study of a mutant IDH1 vaccine in newly diagnosed glioma. Assay used: immunoSEQ multiplex PCR; TCRdb lists only in-frame clones, some missing. The table lists about 92,000 clones, roughly four fifths of them singletons, with 7% to 8% in the top ten. Sequenced here: PBMCs, sampled from a glioma patient treated with radiotherapy, temozolomide or both. Every receptor here comes from a woman in her forties or fifties with glioma. The CDR3 runs from the conserved cysteine through the conserved F or W. A D gene is named only where the DNA matches it firmly. For some rows the clone size is stated as once, few or many, or as a class when expanded; others skip it.

size	V	D	J	CDR3	DNA
.	TRBV5-6	.	TRBJ1-2	CASSLRGGDHGYTF	TGTGCCAGCAGCTTACGGGGGGGGGACCATGGCTACACCTTC
.	TRBV5-5	TRBD1	TRBJ2-5	CASSLLDRGVRETQYF	TGTGCCAGCAGCTTGCTGGACAGGGGGGTGAGAGAGACCCAGTACTTC
few	TRBV10-2	TRBD1	TRBJ2-1	CASSEQGAWGEQFF	TGCGCCAGCAGTGAACAGGGGGCCTGGGGTGAGCAGTTCTTC
.	TRBV7-9	.	TRBJ2-5	CASSLRGREETQYF	TGTGCCAGCAGCTTAAGGGGGAGGGAGGAGACCCAGTACTTC
many	TRBV6-4	.	TRBJ2-7	CASSDSGGYEQYF	TGTGCCAGCAGTGACTCGGGGGGCTACGAGCAGTACTTC
few	TRBV7-9	.	TRBJ2-5	CASSPGETQYF	TGTGCCAGCAGCCCGGGGGAGACCCAGTACTTC
once	TRBV2	TRBD1	TRBJ1-1	CASTTGGNEAFF	TGTGCCAGCACAACAGGGGGGAATGAAGCTTTCTTT
.	TRBV6-4	TRBD1	TRBJ1-2	CASSDSTGGGYTF	TGTGCCAGCAGTGACTCGACAGGGGGCGGCTACACCTTC
.	TRBV5-5	.	TRBJ1-5	CASTPTLANQPQHF	TGTGCCAGCACCCCCACCTTGGCGAATCAGCCCCAGCATTTT
.	TRBV15	TRBD1	TRBJ2-7	CATSRWDRMNHEQYF	TGTGCCACCAGCCGGTGGGACAGAATGAATCACGAGCAGTACTTC
.	TRBV19	.	TRBJ1-3	CASSPWSSGNTIYF	TGTGCCAGTAGCCCTTGGAGCTCTGGAAACACCATATATTTT
.	TRBV7-9	.	TRBJ2-3	CASSARSWDTQYF	TGTGCCAGCAGCGCTCGATCGTGGGATACGCAGTATTTT
.	TRBV19	.	TRBJ2-4	CASRQGLGIQYF	TGTGCCAGTAGGCAGGGTCTCGGCATTCAGTACTTC
.	TRBV4-1	TRBD1	TRBJ1-5	CASSTGGNQPQHF	TGCGCCAGCAGCACAGGGGGCAATCAGCCCCAGCATTTT
once	TRBV27	.	TRBJ2-7	CASSSGPGYEQYF	TGTGCCAGCAGTTCGGGGCCTGGGTACGAGCAGTACTTC
.	TRBV27	TRBD1	TRBJ2-7	CASSFMGQGSYEQYF	TGTGCCAGCAGTTTTATGGGACAGGGATCCTACGAGCAGTACTTC
few	TRBV18	.	TRBJ1-1	CASSPPTGIEAFF	TGTGCCAGCTCACCACCAACAGGGATTGAAGCTTTCTTT
once	TRBV6-5	.	TRBJ2-2	CASTWTGRDIGELFF	TGTGCCAGCACCTGGACAGGGAGGGACATCGGGGAGCTGTTTTTT
once	TRBV19	TRBD1	TRBJ1-2	CASIGTASNYGYTF	TGTGCCAGTATCGGGACAGCCTCTAACTATGGCTACACCTTC
.	TRBV19	.	TRBJ1-2	CASRGHLYGYTF	TGTGCCAGTAGGGGACACCTCTATGGCTACACCTTC
.	TRBV2	.	TRBJ2-1	CASRGDHNEQFF	TGTGCCAGCAGAGGGGACCACAATGAGCAGTTCTTC
.	TRBV28	.	TRBJ2-7	CASSFRTTAYEQYF	TGTGCCAGCAGTTTCCGGACTACCGCCTACGAGCAGTACTTC
.	TRBV29-1	.	TRBJ1-1	CSVLSTGSTEAFF	TGCAGCGTCCTCTCAACAGGGTCCACTGAAGCTTTCTTT
.	TRBV6-5	.	TRBJ1-1	CASSYGVMNTEAFF	TGTGCCAGCAGTTACGGGGTTATGAACACTGAAGCTTTCTTT
.	TRBV23-1	.	TRBJ1-1	CASSQPPAGPNTEAFF	TGCGCCAGCAGTCAACCCCCGGCAGGGCCGAACACTGAAGCTTTCTTT
.	TRBV9	TRBD1	TRBJ1-1	CASSVFGTGGTEAFF	TGTGCCAGCAGCGTTTTCGGGACAGGGGGGACTGAAGCTTTCTTT
.	TRBV14	.	TRBJ1-2	CASSHTGTSNYGYTF	TGTGCCAGCAGCCATACAGGGACCTCTAACTATGGCTACACCTTC
.	TRBV4-1	.	TRBJ1-5	CASSQLPTDSNQPQHF	TGCGCCAGCAGCCAACTGCCCACAGATAGCAATCAGCCCCAGCATTTT
.	TRBV7-9	TRBD1	TRBJ2-1	CASTWEGGHNEQFF	TGTGCCAGCACCTGGGAAGGGGGCCACAATGAGCAGTTCTTC
few	TRBV4-1	.	TRBJ2-2	CASSQTANTGELFF	TGCGCCAGCAGCCAAACGGCGAACACCGGGGAGCTGTTTTTT
.	TRBV18	TRBD1	TRBJ2-5	CASSPSTGAQETQYF	TGTGCCAGCTCACCCTCGACAGGGGCCCAAGAGACCCAGTACTTC
.	TRBV21-1	.	TRBJ1-5	CASGGSQAPVNQPQHF	TGTGCCAGCGGGGGATCGCAGGCGCCAGTCAATCAGCCCCAGCATTTT
many	TRBV7-9	.	TRBJ1-2	CASSLVAGVGYTF	TGTGCCAGCAGCTTAGTCGCTGGGGTTGGCTACACCTTC
.	TRBV14	TRBD1	TRBJ2-2	CASSLGQGRNTGELFF	TGTGCCAGCAGCCTTGGACAGGGAAGGAACACCGGGGAGCTGTTTTTT
.	TRBV9	.	TRBJ1-1	CASTLGAENTEAFF	TGTGCCAGCACTTTGGGGGCCGAGAACACTGAAGCTTTCTTT
.	TRBV28	.	TRBJ1-1	CASSKISGPRGNTEAFF	TGTGCCAGCAGCAAAATCTCCGGGCCTAGGGGGAACACTGAAGCTTTCTTT
.	TRBV7-9	.	TRBJ2-1	CASSHTASIRVRSYNEQFF	TGTGCCAGCAGCCATACCGCCAGTATTCGGGTTCGCTCCTACAATGAGCAGTTCTTC
.	TRBV2	TRBD2	TRBJ2-5	CASSALAGGRGGETQYF	TGTGCCAGCAGCGCACTAGCGGGGGGCCGGGGTGGAGAGACCCAGTACTTC
.	TRBV2	.	TRBJ1-2	CASSPSGLNYGYTF	TGTGCCAGCAGCCCCTCTGGTCTTAACTATGGCTACACCTTC
.	TRBV27	.	TRBJ1-1	CAMRGASEAFF	TGTGCCATGAGGGGGGCAAGTGAAGCTTTCTTT
.	TRBV11-2	.	TRBJ1-1	CASKEWNTEAFF	TGTGCCAGTAAGGAGTGGAACACTGAAGCTTTCTTT
.	TRBV19	.	TRBJ1-1	CASSIDRAGNTEAFF	TGTGCCAGTAGTATAGATCGAGCCGGAAACACTGAAGCTTTCTTT
.	TRBV11-2	TRBD1	TRBJ2-1	CASSLGHQGANEQFF	TGTGCCAGCAGCTTAGGTCACCAGGGGGCAAATGAGCAGTTCTTC
.	TRBV4-2	TRBD1	TRBJ1-3	CASSSPGTGPGNTIYF	TGTGCCAGCAGCTCTCCCGGGACAGGGCCTGGAAACACCATATATTTT